The 2 T cell receptor beta chains below come from one sample, sequenced in a study of CD8 T cells in ankylosing spondylitis. The study, taken as a whole, reports: Ankylosing spondylitis blood seemed to carry a telltale TCR beta motif made of under ten highly homologous variants.

One entry per CDR3 protein, called by TCRdb with MiXCR from the 5' RACE reads. The table shows approximately 300,000 distinct CDR3 sequences, with 7% to 9% occurring only once. Antigen specificity for these receptors is unknown. Specimen: blood, either unsorted or a sorted T cell fraction (not recorded which). Receptors were obtained from a male donor with ankylosing spondylitis.

Ten or more counts support this clonotype. V is TRBV27 and J is TRBJ2-3, with TRBD1 matching over 7 bases. The V gene's germline CDR1 is MNHEY and CDR2 SMNVEV (reference sequence). This CDR3 has 14 residues. V was pared by 6 bases and J by 2 bases, with 5 bases of the junction left unmatched. The DNA of the CDR3 is TGTGCCAGCAGGGTGGGACAGAACACAGATACGCAGTATTTT. It yields the protein CASRVGQNTDTQYF.

This clonotype was seen many times. The junction does not match germline at one end; this may be a read error. The chain is built from TRBV4-1 and TRBJ1-1, with 7 bases that match TRBD1. The germline CDR1 and CDR2 sequences are MGHRA and YSYEKL. The CDR3 consists of 15 residues. CDR3 amino acids: CASSQVGGQSVLQVF. The CDR3 nucleotides read TGCGCCAGCAGCCAAGTGGGGGGACAGAGCGTTCTCCAGGTCTTT.